The clone carrying this T cell receptor (beta chain) came up many times. Its specificity is not known. The sample belongs to a study of CD8+CD57+ T cells in acquired aplastic anemia. Study-wide context: The mean DNA yield obtained from sorted CD4+ and CD8+ cells came to 3.2 ug. Findings of the study overall: No significant difference in CD8+ Simpson's diversity was found between patients and controls.

All patients picked for sequencing had shown, by flow cytometry, an expansion of CD8+CD57+ cells. The patients all had a severe acquired aplastic anemia diagnosis. V lost 1 base to trimming and J lost 4 bases; unmatched junction nucleotides: 12. This CDR3 has 16 residues. Per germline, CDR1 DFQATT and CDR2 SNEGSKA (reference sequence). For CDR3 and TCR beta VDJ profiling, genomic DNA was the template used. TCRdb redid the calling of the reads with MiXCR, one entry per CDR3 protein. The sample gives some 200,000 distinct CDR3 sequences, about half of which show up once; about 20% is in the top ten. Sequences were obtained from sorted CD4+, CD8+, or CD8+CD57+ T cells (not recorded which) from PBMCs. This chain links TRBV20-1 with TRBJ2-7; 8 nucleotides match TRBD2. This receptor was taken from a human donor with aplastic anemia. CDR3 sequence: CSARGAGGARAYEQYF. The CDR3 DNA reads as TGCAGTGCTAGAGGCGCCGGGGGGGCCCGAGCTTACGAGCAGTACTTC.